This T cell receptor (beta chain) was retrieved from a study of blood T cells in healthy people across ages. There are 16 residues in the CDR3. Germline V gene lookup returns CDR1 SGHVS and CDR2 FQNEAQ. Donor samples were obtained from healthy Caucasian individuals from Russia, aged roughly 6 to 90. Together with a sample-barcoded 5' primer, a J-beta primer mix was included in a second PCR lasting about 6 to 11 cycles. TCRdb used MiXCR to reprocess the 5' RACE reads, holding one entry per CDR3 protein. This repertoire shows about 1 million distinct CDR3 sequences, 20% to 25% found once; its top ten account for about 0.69%. General study results and limits: Unknown donor CMV status possibly confounded expanded clonotype changes.

This clonotype was seen a few times. Its antigen is not known. These data also formed part of another study, on T cells of mothers and their children. That work adds: A handful of children and their three healthy Caucasian mothers were the donors. An overlap that was slightly higher, though non-significant, was seen in related mother-child pairs versus unrelated pairs.

This sequence joins TRBV7-8 and TRBJ2-5, with D tentatively TRBD2 (7 bases). Judging by the DNA end, TRBJ2-1 fits better; the J call may be wrong. This sequence originates from a girl aged 2-10 years in good health. Sequencing used blood. CDR3 sequence: CASSPLEAGTNNEQFF. The CDR3 DNA sequence: TGTGCCAGCAGCCCCCTTGAAGCGGGGACAAACAATGAGCAGTTCTTC.